The 32 T cell receptor beta chains in this list originate from one sample, sequenced in a study of vaccination and CD4 T cells after COVID-19. Treatment specified: approximately 9-day PBMC culture with coronavirus spike peptide pools or control peptides (ViraFEST assay). With the Oncomine TCR Beta short-read assay, DNA from cultured CD4+ T cells was sequenced. Via MiXCR, TCRdb re-called the PCR reads, giving one row per CDR3 protein. Of 17,000 or so distinct CDR3 sequences listed, about 38% are singletons. For these TCRs, the target antigens are not known. The sequenced material came from CD4+ T cells from blood, cultured in vitro. All receptors come from a human donor who had recovered from COVID-19.

This clonotype turned up a few times. This chain links TRBV28 with TRBJ2-5, with TRBD1 identical over 8 bases. Trimming at V came to 6 bases and at J to 0 bases, leaving 12 bases not matched to a gene. Germline CDR1 reads MDHEN; CDR2 reads SYDVKM. The length of the CDR3 is 17 residues. The CDR3 loop is CASRPHPGTGDQETQYF. CDR3 nucleotides: TGTGCCAGCAGACCTCATCCCGGGACAGGTGACCAAGAGACCCAGTACTTC.

The genes are TRBV20-1 and TRBJ1-1, with a possible D match to TRBD1 (5 bases). V was clipped by 3 bases and J by 3 bases, with 11 bases between them. The germline V gene encodes CDR1 DFQATT and CDR2 SNEGSKA (reference sequence). The CDR3 is 13 residues long. The CDR3 loop is CSASAGLYTEAFF. CDR3 nucleotides: TGCAGTGCTAGCGCAGGGCTGTACACTGAAGCTTTCTTT.

This clonotype has a handful of counts. The chain has TRBV29-1 and TRBJ2-5; D is ambiguous. The germline V and J ends were trimmed by 6 bases and 4 bases, with 6 bases remaining between them. This CDR3 region has 10 residues. Germline V gene lookup returns CDR1 SQVTM and CDR2 ANQGSEA. The CDR3: CSVFRETQYF. The CDR3 DNA sequence: TGCAGCGTCTTTCGAGAGACCCAGTACTTC. The complete variable domain, with remaining parts taken from reference TRBV29-1 and TRBJ2-5, reads SAVISQKPSRDICQRGTSLTIQCQVDSQVTMMFWYRQQPGQSLTLIATANQGSEATYESGFVIDKFPISRPNLTFSTLTVSNMSPEDSSIYLCSVFRETQYFGPGTRLLVL.

This clonotype was recorded a few times. The gene calls are TRBV5-1 and TRBJ1-5, with D tentatively TRBD1 (5 bases). Germline CDR1 is SGHRS and CDR2 is YFSETQ. Trimming removed 4 bases at V and 4 bases at J, with 15 bases between. The CDR3 length is 15 residues. The CDR3 coding sequence is TGCGCCAGCAGCCCGGACGGGGCCCCAAATCAGCCCCAGCATTTT. It yields the protein CASSPDGAPNQPQHF.

The chain links TRBV6-1 to TRBJ2-5, with D uncertain. Trimming pared 10 bases from V and 0 bases from J, leaving 9 bases between. Germline values: CDR1 MNHNS, CDR2 SASEGT. The CDR3 is made up of 12 amino acids. The DNA of the CDR3 is TGTGCCACGATGAAATACCAAGAGACCCAGTACTTC. Its protein product is CATMKYQETQYF.

A few counts support this clonotype. The chain uses TRBV24-1 and TRBJ2-3; 8 bases are a match to TRBD1. This CDR3 has 13 amino acids. Per germline, CDR1 KGHDR and CDR2 SFDVKD. V was pared by 2 bases and J by 9 bases, with 3 bases of the junction left unmatched. The CDR3 coding sequence is TGTGCCACCAGTGATTCTCACAGGGGGACGCAGTATTTT. Its protein is CATSDSHRGTQYF.

The sample holds a few counts of this clonotype. The gene calls are TRBV28 and TRBJ1-2, with TRBD1 matching 7 bases. Germline V gives CDR1 MDHEN, CDR2 SYDVKM. The CDR3 is 15 amino acids. With V trimmed by 7 bases and J by 0 bases, 8 bases remained unmatched. CDR3 loop: CASTTTGRANYGYTF. The CDR3 DNA reads TGTGCCAGCACCACGACAGGGAGAGCTAACTATGGCTACACCTTC.

This clonotype was observed a few times. The chain joins TRBV4-2 to TRBJ1-6; D remains ambiguous. Germline CDR1 and CDR2: LGHNA and YNFKEQ. Trimming shortened V by 4 bases and J by 6 bases, and 1 base separated the two germline ends. The CDR3 is made up of 11 amino acids. The CDR3 DNA reads TGTGCCAGCAGCCGTAATTCACCCCTCCACTTT. Translating it yields CASSRNSPLHF.

The gene calls are TRBV20-1 and TRBJ1-5; the match to TRBD1 covers 10 bases. The CDR3 has 14 residues. Germline lookup yields CDR1 DFQATT and CDR2 SNEGSKA (reference sequence). Trimming cost V 4 bases and J 8 bases; bases outside gene matches: 8. The DNA for the CDR3 is TGCAGTGCTACACGACAGGGGGCGCGTGAGCCCCAGCATTTT. It encodes CSATRQGAREPQHF.

V is TRBV19 and J is TRBJ2-5; 10 bases line up with TRBD2. Germline lookup yields CDR1 LNHDA and CDR2 SQIVND (reference sequence). V was clipped by 8 bases and J by 7 bases; unmatched bases: 16. The CDR3 is made up of 16 amino acids. The CDR3 DNA is TGTGCCAGTGGACCGACTAGCGGGTCGGGGGGGGCGACCCAGTACTTC. Encoded protein: CASGPTSGSGGATQYF.

The rearrangement links TRBV5-8 to TRBJ2-6; 7 nucleotides line up with TRBD1. In germline, CDR1 is SGHTS, CDR2 YDEGEE. Trimming cost V 6 bases and J 0 bases; bases outside gene matches: 9. The CDR3 runs 17 residues. The CDR3 DNA reads as TGTGCCAGCACCCGACAGGGTTCCCTCTCTGGGGCCAACGTCCTGACTTTC. This translates into CASTRQGSLSGANVLTF.

This clonotype was observed a few times. The V and J genes are TRBV6-1 and TRBJ2-1, with D possibly being TRBD2 (6 bases). The germline V and J ends were trimmed by 6 bases and 6 bases, with 15 bases remaining between them. This CDR3 region has 14 residues. Germline lookup yields CDR1 MNHNS and CDR2 SASEGT. The CDR3 coding sequence is TGTGCCAGCAGCGTGGAGGGAGTCGCCAATGAGCAGTTCTTC. Translating gives CASSVEGVANEQFF.

This chain connects TRBV6-5 to TRBJ1-4; a weak D match, TRBD1 (5 bases). The CDR3 contains 19 residues. Trimming shortened V by 3 bases and J by 0 bases, and 20 bases separated the two germline ends. Germline V gene sequence: CDR1 MNHEY, CDR2 SVGAGI. The CDR3 protein is CASSYLRKRGSPTNEKLFF. CDR3 DNA sequence: TGTGCCAGCAGTTATTTGCGGAAACGGGGCAGCCCAACTAATGAAAAACTGTTTTTT.

The chain links TRBV19 to TRBJ2-3; perhaps D is TRBD1 or TRBD2 (6 bases each). Trimming took 11 bases from V and 1 from J, leaving 13 bases between them. CDR1 and CDR2 from the germline V gene are LNHDA and SQIVND (reference sequence). The CDR3 length is 13 residues. DNA for the CDR3: TGTGCCTCCCGAAGGGGGGGCACAGATACGCAGTATTTT. This gives the protein CASRRGGTDTQYF.

This clonotype was seen a few times. The chain couples TRBV6-1 to TRBJ2-3; no reliable D call. The CDR3 runs to 15 residues. Germline loops: CDR1 MNHNS, CDR2 SASEGT. V dropped 7 bases and J dropped 1 base, with 15 bases sitting between them. The CDR3 nucleotides read TGTGCCAGCACTTGGACCCCCCAGGGCACAGATACGCAGTATTTT. Its protein product is CASTWTPQGTDTQYF.

This clonotype was found a few times. J is TRBJ2-2 and V is TRBV6-1; 9 nucleotides match TRBD2. Trimming took 7 bases from V and 6 from J; bases not matched to a gene: 12. Looked up from germline, CDR1 is MNHNS and CDR2 is SASEGT. The CDR3 is 16 amino acids. CDR3 DNA sequence: TGTGCCAGCACCTGGGGGGGCGGGAGGGCCGCCGGGGAGCTGTTTTTT. Its protein product is CASTWGGGRAAGELFF.

This clonotype was seen more than once but under ten times. This rearrangement joins TRBV6-2 or TRBV6-3 to TRBJ2-7; weak D call: TRBD2 (5 bases). Trimming removed 7 bases from V and 0 bases from J, with 10 bases in between. Germline-derived CDR1 and CDR2 are MNHEY and SVGEGT. The CDR3 has 13 residues. DNA for the CDR3: TGTGCCAGCAACCCGGGGAGCTCCTACGAGCAGTACTTC. Its translation is CASNPGSSYEQYF.

The V and J genes are TRBV11-2 and TRBJ1-2; 7 nucleotides align to TRBD1. From germline, CDR1 is SGHAT and CDR2 FQNNGV. This CDR3 is 13 amino acids long. Losses at the gene ends were 3 bases for V and 2 bases for J; bases not matched to a gene: 0. CDR3 sequence (DNA): TGTGCCAGCAGCTTGGACAGGAACTATGGCTACACCTTC. This encodes CASSLDRNYGYTF.

The genes are TRBV19 and TRBJ2-5; a weak D match, TRBD1 (5 bases). This CDR3 region has 13 residues. Germline values: CDR1 LNHDA, CDR2 SQIVND (reference sequence). V lost 4 bases, J lost 1 base, and 7 bases lay in between. CDR3 region: CASSTDSQETQYF. DNA for the CDR3: TGTGCCAGTAGTACCGACAGCCAAGAGACCCAGTACTTC.

This clonotype has only a few counts. This sequence joins TRBV7-9 and TRBJ1-5; D remains unclear. Per the germline V gene, CDR1 is SEHNR and CDR2 is FQNEAQ (reference sequence). The CDR3 is made up of 12 amino acids. V lost 5 bases to trimming and J lost 7 bases, with 9 bases between them. The CDR3 protein is CASSLGWQPQHF. DNA of the CDR3: TGTGCCAGCAGCCTAGGATGGCAGCCCCAGCATTTT.

The rearrangement links TRBV28 to TRBJ1-2; 7 bases agree with TRBD1. The ends lost 6 bases at V and 2 bases at J; junction bases unmatched: 6. In germline, CDR1 is MDHEN, CDR2 SYDVKM. The CDR3 is made up of 14 amino acids. The CDR3 region has the DNA TGTGCCAGCAGGACACAGGGGCGGAACTATGGCTACACCTTC. The encoded protein is CASRTQGRNYGYTF.

The chain combines TRBV24-1 with TRBJ2-5; TRBD1 matches 8 bases. The CDR3 is 15 residues long. V trimming: 0 bases; J trimming: 5 bases; junction bases outside the gene matches: 4. The germline V gene encodes CDR1 KGHDR and CDR2 SFDVKD. The CDR3 nucleotides read TGTGCCACCAGTGATTTGCAGGGGGCATGGGAGACCCAGTACTTC. It codes for CATSDLQGAWETQYF.

By sample share, this clonotype is large. The J gene is TRBJ1-1, the V gene TRBV7-9, with D perhaps TRBD1 (6 bases). This CDR3 region has 15 residues. V lost 1 base and J 2 bases, leaving 11 bases between the germline ends. Germline V gene data show CDR1 as SEHNR and CDR2 as FQNEAQ (reference sequence). CDR3 coding DNA: TGTGCCAGCAGCTTAGAAGCAGGGGTAAACACTGAAGCTTTCTTT. Translated, it gives CASSLEAGVNTEAFF. The full variable domain, its missing parts supplied by reference TRBV7-9 and TRBJ1-1, is DTGVSQNPRHKITKRGQNVTFRCDPISEHNRLYWYRQTLGQGPEFLTYFQNEAQLEKSRLLSDRFSAERPKGSFSTLEIQRTEQGDSAMYLCASSLEAGVNTEAFFGQGTRLTVV.

The chain employs TRBV19 and TRBJ1-2, with TRBD1 matching 9 bases. Trimming took 5 bases from V and 8 from J; bases not matched to a gene: 15. CDR1 and CDR2 (germline): LNHDA, SQIVND (reference sequence). This CDR3 region has 16 residues. This CDR3 is CASSRGRRDRVKGYTF. The CDR3 DNA reads as TGTGCCAGTAGTCGGGGCCGCCGGGACAGGGTAAAAGGCTACACCTTC.

The chain combines TRBV5-6 with TRBJ1-2, with D unclear. CDR3 length: 17 amino acids. Germline-derived CDR1 and CDR2 are SGHDT and YYEEEE. V was clipped by 0 bases and J by 4 bases, with 19 bases between them. The chain's CDR3 is CASSLAASLTAAYGYTF. CDR3 sequence (DNA): TGTGCCAGCAGCTTGGCCGCTTCTTTAACGGCCGCCTATGGCTACACCTTC.

This sequence joins TRBV7-9 and TRBJ2-7; 7 bases match TRBD2. V lost 0 bases to trimming and J lost 7 bases; unmatched junction nucleotides: 9. Germline-derived CDR1 and CDR2 are SEHNR and FQNEAQ (reference sequence). CDR3 length equals 15 residues. The chain's CDR3 is CASSLALAGVEEQYF. The CDR3 nucleotides read TGTGCCAGCAGCTTAGCGCTTGCGGGAGTGGAAGAGCAGTACTTC.

This clonotype was observed a handful of times. The chain has TRBV6-2 or TRBV6-3 and TRBJ1-1, with 8 bases aligning to TRBD1. The CDR3 covers 13 residues. Germline V gives CDR1 MNHEY, CDR2 SVGEGT. J gave up 4 bases and V 6 bases, and 4 bases lay outside the gene matches. The CDR3 sequence is CASRRTGSTEAFF. The CDR3 nucleotides read TGTGCCAGCAGACGGACAGGGAGCACTGAAGCTTTCTTT.

The V and J genes are TRBV7-6 and TRBJ2-4; 9 bases are a match to TRBD1. In germline, CDR1 is SGHVS, CDR2 FNYEAQ. The CDR3 extends over 14 amino acids. V shed 1 base, J shed 8 bases, and the junction held 3 bases outside the gene matches. CDR3 loop: CASSLGTGVDIQYF. The CDR3, as DNA: TGTGCCAGCAGCTTAGGGACAGGGGTTGACATTCAGTACTTC.

The chain is built from TRBV7-2 and TRBJ2-1; 11 bases fit TRBD1. The CDR3 is made up of 15 amino acids. The J segment lost 4 bases and the V segment lost 4 bases, leaving 3 bases of the junction unmatched. Looked up from germline, CDR1 is SGHTA and CDR2 is FQGNSA. The chain's CDR3 is CASSSGQGAYNEQFF. The CDR3 DNA follows: TGTGCCAGCAGCTCCGGACAGGGGGCATACAATGAGCAGTTCTTC.

This clonotype was counted a few times. This rearrangement joins TRBV6-5 to TRBJ2-5; 10 positions match TRBD1. This CDR3 region has 15 residues. The junction had 5 bases not matched to a gene; V was cut back by 2 bases and J by 5 bases. CDR1 MNHEY and CDR2 SVGAGI come from the germline V gene. CDR3 in amino acids: CASSYGTGEFETQYF. Written as DNA, the CDR3 is TGTGCCAGCAGTTACGGGACAGGGGAGTTTGAGACCCAGTACTTC.

This clonotype was detected only a few times. V gene TRBV7-9 combines with J gene TRBJ2-7, with D hard to call. Germline V gene lookup returns CDR1 SEHNR and CDR2 FQNEAQ (reference sequence). The CDR3 runs to 12 residues. Trimming took 8 bases from V and 2 from J, leaving 10 bases between them. CDR3 loop: CASAKSAYEQYF. CDR3 coding DNA: TGTGCCAGCGCCAAGAGTGCCTACGAGCAGTACTTC.

The sample holds a few counts of this clonotype. This chain joins TRBV5-6 and TRBJ2-7; D is perhaps TRBD1 (6 bases). Germline V gives CDR1 SGHDT, CDR2 YYEEEE. The CDR3 runs to 15 residues. V lost 2 bases, J lost 0 bases, and 12 bases lay in between. The CDR3 region has the DNA TGTGCCAGCAGCTTTTGGTCAGGGGCCTCCTACGAGCAGTACTTC. It translates to CASSFWSGASYEQYF.